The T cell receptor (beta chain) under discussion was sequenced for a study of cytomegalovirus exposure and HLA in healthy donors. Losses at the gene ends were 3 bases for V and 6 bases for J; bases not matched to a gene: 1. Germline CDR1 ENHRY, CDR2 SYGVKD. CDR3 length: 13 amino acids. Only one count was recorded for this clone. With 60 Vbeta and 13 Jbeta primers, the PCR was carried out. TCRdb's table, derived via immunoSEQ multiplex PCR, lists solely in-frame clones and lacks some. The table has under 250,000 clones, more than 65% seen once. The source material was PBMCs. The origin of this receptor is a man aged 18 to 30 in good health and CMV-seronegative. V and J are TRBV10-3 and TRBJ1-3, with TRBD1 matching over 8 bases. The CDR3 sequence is CAISDQGANTIYF. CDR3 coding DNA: TGTGCCATCAGTGATCAGGGGGCAAACACCATATATTTT.